Listed below are T cell receptor beta chains from one sample, sequenced in a study of PD-1 blockade in classical Hodgkin lymphoma. Only in-frame clones appear in the TCRdb table, and some are missing; sequencing was by immunoSEQ multiplex PCR. The sample holds approximately 16,000 clones, 75% to 90% seen once. The sample consisted of CD8+ T cells from blood, taken before the fourth cycle of nivolumab. These receptors all come from a human donor with classical Hodgkin lymphoma. The CDR3 runs from the conserved cysteine through the conserved F or W. A D gene is named only where the DNA matches it firmly.

v_gene: TRBV28
j_gene: TRBJ2-7
d_gene: TRBD1
CDR3aa: CASSLQGAYEQYF

v_gene: TRBV5-7
j_gene: TRBJ1-6
d_gene: -
CDR3aa: CASSLGQRGSPLHF

v_gene: TRBV6-5
j_gene: TRBJ2-1
d_gene: TRBD1
CDR3aa: CASSYGGTGREQFF

v_gene: TRBV7-6
j_gene: TRBJ2-7
d_gene: -
CDR3aa: CASSLELTYEQYF

v_gene: TRBV7-9
j_gene: TRBJ2-7
d_gene: -
CDR3aa: CASSLVSSGTGAYEQYF

v_gene: TRBV14
j_gene: TRBJ2-7
d_gene: TRBD1
CDR3aa: CASSLTGVHHYEQYF

v_gene: TRBV25-1
j_gene: TRBJ2-2
d_gene: -
CDR3aa: CASSALALTGELFF

v_gene: TRBV11-2
j_gene: TRBJ2-2
d_gene: -
CDR3aa: CASSSGPTGELFF

v_gene: TRBV6-6
j_gene: TRBJ1-2
d_gene: -
CDR3aa: CASSSPGTEEVGYTF

v_gene: TRBV7-8
j_gene: TRBJ2-1
d_gene: -
CDR3aa: CASSITPVSYNEQFF

v_gene: TRBV2
j_gene: TRBJ1-4
d_gene: -
CDR3aa: CASSEAGQTGREKLFF

v_gene: TRBV28
j_gene: TRBJ2-1
d_gene: -
CDR3aa: CASSLGSEQFF

v_gene: TRBV12-2
j_gene: TRBJ2-4
d_gene: -
CDR3aa: CRSKNIQYF

v_gene: TRBV28
j_gene: TRBJ2-7
d_gene: -
CDR3aa: CASSRPGSHEQYF

v_gene: TRBV27
j_gene: TRBJ1-4
d_gene: -
CDR3aa: CASRNYNEKLFF

v_gene: TRBV28
j_gene: TRBJ1-1
d_gene: -
CDR3aa: CASKGDNREAFF

v_gene: TRBV9
j_gene: TRBJ2-1
d_gene: -
CDR3aa: CASSPGAEGPYNEQFF

v_gene: TRBV7-6
j_gene: TRBJ1-1
d_gene: TRBD1
CDR3aa: CASSSEQGYAFF

v_gene: TRBV11-2
j_gene: TRBJ2-1
d_gene: -
CDR3aa: CASSLGISPGQFF

v_gene: TRBV29-1
j_gene: TRBJ2-7
d_gene: -
CDR3aa: CSVAASTYEQYF

v_gene: TRBV28
j_gene: TRBJ2-3
d_gene: -
CDR3aa: CASSFGSDTQYF

v_gene: TRBV13
j_gene: TRBJ2-5
d_gene: -
CDR3aa: CATRDPQETQYF

v_gene: TRBV4-1
j_gene: TRBJ1-5
d_gene: TRBD1
CDR3aa: CASSQEDRGNQPQHF

v_gene: TRBV19
j_gene: TRBJ2-1
d_gene: TRBD2
CDR3aa: CASSPRAGEGSDEQFF

v_gene: TRBV7-2
j_gene: TRBJ2-7
d_gene: -
CDR3aa: CASSLAGTPYEQYF

v_gene: TRBV27
j_gene: TRBJ2-7
d_gene: TRBD2
CDR3aa: CASRISGGPNYEQYF

v_gene: TRBV5-5
j_gene: TRBJ1-1
d_gene: -
CDR3aa: CASSLGWGNTEAFF

v_gene: TRBV7-9
j_gene: TRBJ2-3
d_gene: TRBD1
CDR3aa: CASSSFRGSEADTQYF

v_gene: TRBV19
j_gene: TRBJ2-1
d_gene: TRBD1
CDR3aa: CASSMGPGTGLDEQFF

v_gene: TRBV5-6
j_gene: TRBJ2-5
d_gene: TRBD2
CDR3aa: CASSSRAGGPRETQYF

v_gene: TRBV20-1
j_gene: TRBJ2-7
d_gene: -
CDR3aa: CSAPFGYEQYF

v_gene: TRBV7-8
j_gene: TRBJ1-1
d_gene: -
CDR3aa: CASSAGQTEAFF

v_gene: TRBV19
j_gene: TRBJ2-6
d_gene: -
CDR3aa: CASSDYSGANVLTF

v_gene: TRBV28
j_gene: TRBJ1-6
d_gene: -
CDR3aa: CAVSRPDSPLHF

v_gene: TRBV6-4
j_gene: TRBJ2-7
d_gene: TRBD1
CDR3aa: CASSSKRMGTGIPYEQYF

v_gene: TRBV7-9
j_gene: TRBJ2-1
d_gene: TRBD2
CDR3aa: CASSFPKAGLERNEQFF

v_gene: TRBV5-1
j_gene: TRBJ1-1
d_gene: -
CDR3aa: CASSSIGIFDTEAFF

v_gene: TRBV10-1
j_gene: TRBJ2-1
d_gene: TRBD2
CDR3aa: CASSEGLADDNEQFF

v_gene: TRBV13
j_gene: TRBJ1-4
d_gene: -
CDR3aa: CASSDTSSGTLLEKLFF

v_gene: TRBV19
j_gene: TRBJ2-1
d_gene: TRBD2
CDR3aa: CASSIFSPSGSTPFF

v_gene: TRBV28
j_gene: TRBJ2-2
d_gene: TRBD2
CDR3aa: CASSLLTGGPGELFF

v_gene: TRBV4-1
j_gene: TRBJ2-5
d_gene: -
CDR3aa: CASSQETRGGETQYF

v_gene: TRBV2
j_gene: TRBJ2-1
d_gene: -
CDR3aa: CASSTDTLYNEQFF

v_gene: TRBV28
j_gene: TRBJ2-3
d_gene: -
CDR3aa: CASKSRSTDTQYF

v_gene: TRBV5-6
j_gene: TRBJ1-1
d_gene: TRBD1
CDR3aa: CASSPSTGVTEAFF

v_gene: TRBV7-2
j_gene: TRBJ2-1
d_gene: TRBD2
CDR3aa: CASGGLADNEQFF

v_gene: TRBV5-1
j_gene: TRBJ2-2
d_gene: -
CDR3aa: CASSSDTGELFF

v_gene: TRBV4-1
j_gene: TRBJ2-2
d_gene: -
CDR3aa: CASSRPGRSAGELFF

v_gene: TRBV10-2
j_gene: TRBJ2-1
d_gene: TRBD2
CDR3aa: CASIEILAGGPDDEQFF

v_gene: TRBV5-1
j_gene: TRBJ2-5
d_gene: TRBD1
CDR3aa: CASSPRTGAQETQYF